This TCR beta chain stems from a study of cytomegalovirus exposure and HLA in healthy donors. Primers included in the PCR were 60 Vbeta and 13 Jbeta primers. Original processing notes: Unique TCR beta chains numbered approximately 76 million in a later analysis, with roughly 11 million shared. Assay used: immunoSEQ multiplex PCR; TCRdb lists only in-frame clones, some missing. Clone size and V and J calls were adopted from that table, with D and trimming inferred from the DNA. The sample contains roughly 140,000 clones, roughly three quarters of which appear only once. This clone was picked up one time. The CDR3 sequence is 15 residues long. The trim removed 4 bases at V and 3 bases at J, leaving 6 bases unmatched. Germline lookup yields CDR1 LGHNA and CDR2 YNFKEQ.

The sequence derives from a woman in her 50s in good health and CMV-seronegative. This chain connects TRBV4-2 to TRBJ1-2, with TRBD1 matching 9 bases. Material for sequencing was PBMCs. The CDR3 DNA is TGTGCCAGCAGCCCCCGGGACAGGGCATACTATGGCTACACCTTC. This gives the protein CASSPRDRAYYGYTF.